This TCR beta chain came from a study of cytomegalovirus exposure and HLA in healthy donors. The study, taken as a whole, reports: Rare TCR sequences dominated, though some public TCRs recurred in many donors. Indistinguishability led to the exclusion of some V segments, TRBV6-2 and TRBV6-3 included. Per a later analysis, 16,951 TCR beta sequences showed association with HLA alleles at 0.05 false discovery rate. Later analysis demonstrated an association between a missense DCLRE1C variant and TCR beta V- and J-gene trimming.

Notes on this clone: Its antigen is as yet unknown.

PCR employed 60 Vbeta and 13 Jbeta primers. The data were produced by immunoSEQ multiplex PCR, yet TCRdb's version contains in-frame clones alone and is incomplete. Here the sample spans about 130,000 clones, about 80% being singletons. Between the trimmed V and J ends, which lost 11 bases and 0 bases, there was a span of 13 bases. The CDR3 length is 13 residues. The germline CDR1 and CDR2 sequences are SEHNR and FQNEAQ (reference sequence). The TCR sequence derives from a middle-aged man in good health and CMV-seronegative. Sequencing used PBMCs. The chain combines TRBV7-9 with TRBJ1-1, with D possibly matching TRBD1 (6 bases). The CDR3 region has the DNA TGTGCCGGAACCGGGACATTGAACACTGAAGCTTTCTTT. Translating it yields CAGTGTLNTEAFF.